These 12 T cell receptor beta chains share one sample of origin, sequenced in a study of cytomegalovirus exposure and HLA in healthy donors. Only in-frame clones appear in the TCRdb table, and some are missing; sequencing was by immunoSEQ multiplex PCR. The data contain a few hundred thousand clones, around 87% of them singletons. Sequenced sample: PBMCs. The source is a woman aged 18-29 years in good health and CMV-seronegative.

The chain carries TRBV28 and TRBJ1-2, with 7 bases that match TRBD1. The CDR3 covers 14 residues. Germline CDR1 reads MDHEN; CDR2 reads SYDVKM. The trim removed 3 bases at V and 6 bases at J, leaving 7 bases unmatched. The CDR3 spells CASSFSDRVNGYTF. The DNA for the CDR3 is TGTGCCAGCAGTTTCTCCGACAGGGTCAATGGCTACACCTTC.

This clone occurred once. This chain links TRBV18 with TRBJ2-1; 10 bases match TRBD1. This CDR3 has 15 amino acids. Per germline, CDR1 KGHSH and CDR2 LQKENI. V was pared by 6 bases and J by 7 bases, with 9 bases of the junction left unmatched. CDR3 loop: CASSRDRGFFNEQFF. The CDR3 DNA is TGTGCCAGCTCGAGGGACAGGGGATTTTTTAATGAGCAGTTCTTC.

The rearrangement links TRBV30 to TRBJ2-7; possible D gene TRBD1, 5 bases. The CDR3 is made up of 14 amino acids. Germline V gene data show CDR1 as GTSNPN and CDR2 as SVGIG (reference sequence). The germline V and J ends were trimmed by 5 bases and 3 bases, with 17 bases remaining between them. In DNA form, the CDR3 reads TGTGCCTGGTCGGCAGGGCGGAGATTCTACGAGCAGTACTTC. Translation: CAWSAGRRFYEQYF.

The rearrangement joins TRBV15 to TRBJ2-4; D might be TRBD2 (5 bases). The CDR3 sequence is 16 residues long. Germline V CDR1 and CDR2: LNHNV, YYDKDF (reference sequence). Trimming removed 0 bases from V and 0 bases from J, with 9 bases in between. CDR3 amino acids: CATSRDYGVAKNIQYF. Here the CDR3 DNA reads TGTGCCACCAGCAGAGATTACGGGGTAGCCAAAAACATTCAGTACTTC.

The chain carries TRBV5-1 and TRBJ2-1, with 9 bases lining up with TRBD2. The CDR3 has 15 residues. Germline CDR1 SGHRS, CDR2 YFSETQ. The ends lost 6 bases at V and 5 bases at J; junction bases unmatched: 9. CDR3 amino acids: CASKRPSGTDNEQFF. The CDR3, as DNA: TGCGCCAGCAAACGCCCTAGCGGGACGGACAATGAGCAGTTCTTC.

The chain employs TRBV5-1 and TRBJ2-1, with TRBD1 matching 7 bases. The CDR3 extends over 17 amino acids. The germline V gene encodes CDR1 SGHRS and CDR2 YFSETQ. V gave up 0 bases and J gave up 0 bases; unmatched junction bases: 6. The CDR3 DNA reads as TGCGCCAGCAGCTTGGCCCCGACAGGGAGCTCCTACAATGAGCAGTTCTTC. This sequence encodes CASSLAPTGSSYNEQFF.

The V call is TRBV5-7, the J call TRBJ2-1; D unclear. TRBV5-7 is an open reading frame whose function is uncertain. Trimming cost V 4 bases and J 6 bases, with 5 bases left between them. The CDR3 spans 11 residues. CDR3 residues: CASSTSNEQFF. CDR3 nucleotides: TGTGCCAGCAGCACAAGCAATGAGCAGTTCTTC.

The chain carries TRBV5-6 and TRBJ1-1; no definite D call. The germline V gene encodes CDR1 SGHDT and CDR2 YYEEEE. The CDR3 has 15 residues. V lost 0 bases, J lost 4 bases, and 13 bases lay in between. Here the CDR3 reads CASSLAGPAGTEAFF. For the CDR3, the DNA is TGTGCCAGCAGCTTGGCTGGGCCAGCCGGCACTGAAGCTTTCTTT. Supplemented by reference TRBV5-6 and TRBJ1-1, the full variable domain reads DAGVTQSPTHLIKTRGQQVTLRCSPKSGHDTVSWYQQALGQGPQFIFQYYEEEERQRGNFPDRFSGHQFPNYSSELNVNALLLGDSALYLCASSLAGPAGTEAFFGQGTRLTVV.

V and J are TRBV14 and TRBJ2-7, with 8 bases that match TRBD1. CDR3 length equals 15 residues. CDR1 SGHDN and CDR2 FVKESK come from the germline V gene. V lost 5 bases, J lost 4 bases, and 10 bases stayed unmatched. The CDR3 coding sequence is TGTGCCAGCAGCTACGGACAGGGAATTTTTTACGAGCAGTACTTC. Translation gives CASSYGQGIFYEQYF.

The V and J genes are TRBV5-6 and TRBJ1-2, with D maybe TRBD1 (6 bases). The CDR3 is 13 amino acids. CDR1 SGHDT and CDR2 YYEEEE come from the germline V gene. V was shortened by 4 bases and J by 4 bases, with 11 bases between the two germline ends. The CDR3 nucleotides read TGTGCCAGCAGCACCGGGACACCCTATGGCTACACCTTC. It yields the protein CASSTGTPYGYTF.

The chain links TRBV4-1 to TRBJ2-1; TRBD2 might be the D (6 bases). V was pared by 0 bases and J by 2 bases, with 17 bases between. The V gene's germline CDR1 is MGHRA and CDR2 YSYEKL. The CDR3 loop spans 18 amino acids. CDR3 nucleotide sequence: TGCGCCAGCAGCCAAGATAAAATTCAGGGAGGCCCCTACAATGAGCAGTTCTTC. Protein sequence: CASSQDKIQGGPYNEQFF.

CDR3 region: CASRDRGLTDTQYF. As DNA, the CDR3 is TGTGCCAGCAGGGACAGGGGGCTTACAGATACGCAGTATTTT. The J gene is TRBJ2-3, the V gene TRBV28; TRBD1 agrees at 11 bases. CDR1 and CDR2 (germline): MDHEN, SYDVKM. With 6 bases clipped from V and 3 bases from J, the junction kept 2 bases outside the gene matches. The CDR3 loop spans 14 amino acids.